This T cell receptor beta chain originates from a study of blood T cell repertoires in COVID-19. Study in general: From the United States, Italy and Spain came samples of acute and convalescent COVID-19. The analysed material was cDNA or gDNA that came from T cells, B-cell-depleted T cells, or PBMCs.

Authors' analysis steps: Amplification of reference gene primers was used by the study to estimate nucleated cell counts. Repertoires were generated with immunoSEQ multiplex PCR, while TCRdb's copy carries only in-frame clones and drops some. The DNA gave D and trimming, while V, J and clone size come from that table. The sample includes more than 95,000 clones, just over 85% of them seen just once. J lost 3 bases, V lost 5 bases, and 6 bases had no gene match. The CDR3 covers 16 residues. Germline V gene lookup returns CDR1 SGHNT and CDR2 YYREEE (reference sequence). This TCR derives from a human donor in a cohort sampled during active COVID-19. Material: peripheral blood. The rearrangement uses TRBV5-4 and TRBJ2-6; TRBD1 aligns across 9 bases. The CDR3 region is CASRVTGGGGANVLTF. Written as DNA, the CDR3 is TGTGCCAGCAGAGTGACAGGGGGGGGTGGGGCCAACGTCCTGACTTTC. The full variable domain, its missing parts supplied by reference TRBV5-4 and TRBJ2-6, is ETGVTQSPTHLIKTRGQQVTLRCSSQSGHNTVSWYQQALGQGPQFIFQYYREEENGRGNFPPRFSGLQFPNYSSELNVNALELDDSALYLCASRVTGGGGANVLTFGAGSRLTVL.